Listed below are T cell receptor beta chains from one sample, sequenced in a study of siplizumab effects on memory and regulatory T cells. Method: immunoSEQ multiplex PCR; TCRdb's copy keeps in-frame clones and lacks some. Of 98,000 or so clones listed, roughly 93% are singletons. Sequences were obtained from Tregs sorted from blood. These receptors were obtained from a human donor in good health. Both conserved end residues are trimmed from each CDR3. D genes are given only for firm matches. A row's size may be missing; if present it is once, few, many or a size class.

clone_size	v_call	j_call	d_call	cdr3_aa
.	TRBV30	TRBJ2-5	.	AWSVLRGAQETQY
.	TRBV18	TRBJ1-3	TRBD1	ASSPTGTGGNTIY
few	TRBV10-3	TRBJ1-1	.	AISSGSMDTEAF
few	TRBV16	TRBJ1-2	TRBD1	ASRRDRGYGYT
.	TRBV11-2	TRBJ2-3	.	ASSSRGGITDTQY
.	TRBV11-1	TRBJ1-2	.	ASSLAPETGYT
.	TRBV5-4	TRBJ2-2	TRBD1	ASSLDGDSGVPGELF
.	TRBV9	TRBJ1-1	.	ASSVDRATEAF
.	TRBV5-1	TRBJ1-1	.	ASSLVVGVGDATEAF
.	TRBV30	TRBJ1-3	.	AWDSGNTIY
.	TRBV6-1	TRBJ2-7	TRBD2	ASRLAGGQYEQY
.	TRBV6-5	TRBJ2-7	.	ASSYIPYEQY